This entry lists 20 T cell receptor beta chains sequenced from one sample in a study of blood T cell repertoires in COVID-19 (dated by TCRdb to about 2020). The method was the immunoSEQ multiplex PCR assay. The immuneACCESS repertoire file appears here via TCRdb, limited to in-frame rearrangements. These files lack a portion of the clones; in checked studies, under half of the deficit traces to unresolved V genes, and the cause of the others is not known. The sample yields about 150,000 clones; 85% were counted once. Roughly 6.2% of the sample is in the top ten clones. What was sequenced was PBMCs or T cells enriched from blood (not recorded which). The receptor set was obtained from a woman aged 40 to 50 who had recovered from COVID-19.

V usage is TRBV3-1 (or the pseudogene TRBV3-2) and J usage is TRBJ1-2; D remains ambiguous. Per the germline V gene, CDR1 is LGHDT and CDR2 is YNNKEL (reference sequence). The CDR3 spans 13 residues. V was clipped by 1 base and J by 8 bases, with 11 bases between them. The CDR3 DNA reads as TGTGCCAGCAGCCAAGCGGGTCAGTTCGGCTACACCTTC. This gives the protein CASSQAGQFGYTF.

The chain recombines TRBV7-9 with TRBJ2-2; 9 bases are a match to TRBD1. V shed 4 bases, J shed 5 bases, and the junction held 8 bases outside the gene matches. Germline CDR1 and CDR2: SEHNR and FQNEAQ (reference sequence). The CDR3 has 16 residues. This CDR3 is CASSYRDRVQTGELFF. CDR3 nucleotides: TGTGCCAGCAGCTACCGGGACAGGGTCCAAACCGGGGAGCTGTTTTTT.

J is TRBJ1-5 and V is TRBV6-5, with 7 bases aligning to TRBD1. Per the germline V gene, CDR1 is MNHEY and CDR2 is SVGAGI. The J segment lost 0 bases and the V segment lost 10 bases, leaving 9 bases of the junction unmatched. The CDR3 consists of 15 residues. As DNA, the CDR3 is TGTGCCACAAACCAGGGGGTCAATAGCAATCAGCCCCAGCATTTT. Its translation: CATNQGVNSNQPQHF.

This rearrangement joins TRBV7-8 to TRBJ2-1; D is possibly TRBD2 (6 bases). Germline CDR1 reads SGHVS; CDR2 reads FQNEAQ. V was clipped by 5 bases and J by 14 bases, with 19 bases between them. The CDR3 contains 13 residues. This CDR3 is CASSPRGGVEKFF. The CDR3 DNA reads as TGTGCCAGCAGCCCGCGCGGCGGGGTGGAAAAGTTCTTC. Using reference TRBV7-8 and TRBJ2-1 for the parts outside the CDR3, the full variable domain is GAGVSQSPRYKVAKRGQDVALRCDPISGHVSLFWYQQALGQGPEFLTYFQNEAQLDKSGLPSDRFFAERPEGSVSTLKIQRTQQEDSAVYLCASSPRGGVEKFFGPGTRLTVL.

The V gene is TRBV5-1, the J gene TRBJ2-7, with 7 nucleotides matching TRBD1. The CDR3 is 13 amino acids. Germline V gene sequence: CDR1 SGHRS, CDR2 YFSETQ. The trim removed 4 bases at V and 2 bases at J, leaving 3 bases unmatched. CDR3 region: CASSTDRAYEQYF. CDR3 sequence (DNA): TGCGCCAGCAGCACTGACAGGGCCTACGAGCAGTACTTC.

The DNA for the CDR3 is TGTGCCTGGAGTTATACAGGGGGCACTGAAGCTTTCTTT. It yields the protein CAWSYTGGTEAFF. The V and J genes are TRBV30 and TRBJ1-1, with 8 nucleotides matching TRBD1. CDR3 length: 13 residues. The ends lost 2 bases at V and 4 bases at J; junction bases unmatched: 3. CDR1 and CDR2 (germline): GTSNPN, SVGIG (reference sequence).

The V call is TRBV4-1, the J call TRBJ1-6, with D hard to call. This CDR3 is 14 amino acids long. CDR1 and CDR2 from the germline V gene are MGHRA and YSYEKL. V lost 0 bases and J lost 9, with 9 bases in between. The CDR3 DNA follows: TGCGCCAGCAGCCAAGACACCCTGGCTTCACCCCTCCACTTT. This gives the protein CASSQDTLASPLHF.

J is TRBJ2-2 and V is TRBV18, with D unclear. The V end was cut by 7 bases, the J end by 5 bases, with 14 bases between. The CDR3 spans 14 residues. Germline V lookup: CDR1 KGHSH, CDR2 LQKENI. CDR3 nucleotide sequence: TGTGCCAGCTTTAGCAGTGGTAGGACCGGGGAGCTGTTTTTT. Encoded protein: CASFSSGRTGELFF.

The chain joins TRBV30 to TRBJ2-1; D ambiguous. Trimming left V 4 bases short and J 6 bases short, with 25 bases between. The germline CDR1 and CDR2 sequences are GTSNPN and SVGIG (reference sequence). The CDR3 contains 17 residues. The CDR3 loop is CAWTSNEASLLINEQFF. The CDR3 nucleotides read TGTGCCTGGACTTCAAACGAGGCCTCCCTTTTGATCAATGAGCAGTTCTTC.

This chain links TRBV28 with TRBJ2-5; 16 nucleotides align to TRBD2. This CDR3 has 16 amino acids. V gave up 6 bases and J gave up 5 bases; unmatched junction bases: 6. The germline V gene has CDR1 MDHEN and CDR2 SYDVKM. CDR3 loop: CASRPPGLAGGETQYF. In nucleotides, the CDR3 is TGTGCCAGCAGACCCCCGGGACTAGCGGGAGGGGAGACCCAGTACTTC.

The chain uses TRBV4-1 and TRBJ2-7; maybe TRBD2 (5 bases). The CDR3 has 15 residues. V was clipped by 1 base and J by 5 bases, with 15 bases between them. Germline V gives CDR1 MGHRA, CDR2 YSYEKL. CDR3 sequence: CASSQGPGVVDEQYF. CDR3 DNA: TGCGCCAGCAGCCAAGGGCCCGGGGTGGTCGACGAGCAGTACTTC.

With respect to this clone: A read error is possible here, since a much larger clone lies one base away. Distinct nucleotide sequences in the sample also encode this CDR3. The CDR3 reads CASSFAGQETQYF. The DNA for the CDR3 is TGCGCCAGCAGCTTTGCAGGTCAAGAGACCCAGTACTTC. V and J are TRBV5-1 and TRBJ2-5; D remains ambiguous. This CDR3 has 13 amino acids. Germline assignment: CDR1 SGHRS and CDR2 YFSETQ. V was shortened by 2 bases and J by 2 bases, with 7 bases between the two germline ends.

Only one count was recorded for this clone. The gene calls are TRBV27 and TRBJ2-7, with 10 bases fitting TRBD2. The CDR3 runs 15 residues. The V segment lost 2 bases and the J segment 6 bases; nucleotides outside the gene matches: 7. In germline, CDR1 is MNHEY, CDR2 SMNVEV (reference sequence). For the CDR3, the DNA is TGTGCCAGCAGTTTAAATCAGCGGGGGGGCCGCGAGCAGTACTTC. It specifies CASSLNQRGGREQYF.

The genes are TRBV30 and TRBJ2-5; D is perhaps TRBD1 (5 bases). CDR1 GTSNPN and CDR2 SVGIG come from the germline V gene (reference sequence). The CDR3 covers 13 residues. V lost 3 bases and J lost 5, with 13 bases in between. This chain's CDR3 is CAWRFGAMETQYF. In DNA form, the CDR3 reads TGTGCCTGGAGATTTGGGGCAATGGAGACCCAGTACTTC.

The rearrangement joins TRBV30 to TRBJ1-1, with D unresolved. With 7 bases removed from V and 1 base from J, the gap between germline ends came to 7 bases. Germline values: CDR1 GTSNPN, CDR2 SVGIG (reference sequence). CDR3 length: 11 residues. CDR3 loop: CAYERNTEAFF. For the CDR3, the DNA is TGTGCCTACGAGAGGAACACTGAAGCTTTCTTT.

CDR3 nucleotides: TGCGCCAGCAGCCAACTACAGGGAACCAGCTCTGGAAACACCATATATTTT. Amino acids: CASSQLQGTSSGNTIYF. This sequence joins TRBV4-1 and TRBJ1-3, with D possibly matching TRBD1 (6 bases). Germline CDR1 is MGHRA and CDR2 is YSYEKL. The CDR3 extends over 17 amino acids. Trimming took 2 bases from V and 0 from J, leaving 14 bases between them.

The CDR3 loop is CASSQATGQALNQPQHF. The DNA of the CDR3 is TGCGCCAGCAGCCAAGCTACCGGACAGGCCCTCAATCAGCCCCAGCATTTT. The chain carries TRBV4-1 and TRBJ1-5, with 7 bases that match TRBD1. CDR1 MGHRA and CDR2 YSYEKL come from the germline V gene. The CDR3 has 17 amino acids. Trimming cost V 1 base and J 3 bases; bases outside gene matches: 9.

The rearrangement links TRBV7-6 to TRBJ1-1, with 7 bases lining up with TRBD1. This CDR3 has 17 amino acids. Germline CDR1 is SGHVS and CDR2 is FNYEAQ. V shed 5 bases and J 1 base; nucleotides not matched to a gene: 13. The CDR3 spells CASSKPLGGSGNTEAFF. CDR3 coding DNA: TGTGCCAGCAGCAAGCCCCTAGGGGGCTCTGGGAACACTGAAGCTTTCTTT.

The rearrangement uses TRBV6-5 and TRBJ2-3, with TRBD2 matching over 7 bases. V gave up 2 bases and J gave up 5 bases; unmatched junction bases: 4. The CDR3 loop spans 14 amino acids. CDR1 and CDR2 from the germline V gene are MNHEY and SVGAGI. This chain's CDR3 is CASSYGGSKDTQYF. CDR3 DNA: TGTGCCAGCAGTTACGGCGGGAGTAAAGATACGCAGTATTTT.

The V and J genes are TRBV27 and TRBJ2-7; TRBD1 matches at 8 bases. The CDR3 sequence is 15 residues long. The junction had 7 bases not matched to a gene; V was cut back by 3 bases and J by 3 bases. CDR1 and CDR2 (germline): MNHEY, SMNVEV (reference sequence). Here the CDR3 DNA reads TGTGCCAGCAGTTTGAGGACAGGGAGAAACTACGAGCAGTACTTC. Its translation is CASSLRTGRNYEQYF.